The 25 T cell receptor beta chains presented below share a single source sample, sequenced in a study of OX40 agonist ivuxolimab in advanced cancers. The assay was immunoSEQ multiplex PCR, and TCRdb's table has in-frame clones only and misses some. Among about 14,000 clones listed, just under 80% were seen once. Here the sequenced sample was CD4+ or CD8+ T cells sorted from blood, taken in a trial of the OX40 agonist ivuxolimab. Every receptor here comes from an adult with an advanced solid tumor such as melanoma, head and neck, liver or kidney cancer.

The chain uses TRBV18 and TRBJ1-2; 8 positions agree with TRBD1. Germline lookup yields CDR1 KGHSH and CDR2 LQKENI. The length of the CDR3 is 18 residues. V dropped 3 bases and J dropped 0; count of bases not matched to a gene: 12. CDR3 in amino acids: CASSPSGQATPANYGYTF. The CDR3 nucleotides read TGTGCCAGCTCACCTTCGGGACAGGCAACACCAGCTAACTATGGCTACACCTTC.

The chain links TRBV5-1 to TRBJ2-7; D unclear. Germline CDR1 is SGHRS and CDR2 is YFSETQ. V gave up 0 bases and J gave up 3 bases, with 10 bases separating them. This CDR3 is 14 amino acids long. The CDR3 sequence: CASSLEALIYEQYF. Written as DNA, the CDR3 is TGCGCCAGCAGCTTGGAGGCCCTTATCTACGAGCAGTACTTC.

The V and J genes are TRBV21-1 and TRBJ2-3; TRBD2 is taken as the D call from the table, unchecked against the DNA. TRBV21-1 is a known pseudogene. This CDR3 contains 12 residues. The CDR3 reads CASILTGTSKYF. In DNA, the CDR3 is TGTGCCAGCATCCTTACCGGGACTAGTAAGTATTTT.

The chain is built from TRBV9 and TRBJ2-5; 7 nucleotides match TRBD2. V shed 3 bases, J shed 5 bases, and the junction held 4 bases outside the gene matches. CDR3 size: 13 residues. Germline loops: CDR1 SGDLS, CDR2 YYNGEE. The CDR3 region is CASSGTSWETQYF. The CDR3 region has the DNA TGTGCCAGCAGCGGGACTAGTTGGGAGACCCAGTACTTC.

The table lists this clone with a few counts. The V call is TRBV20-1, the J call TRBJ1-1, with unresolved D. V was trimmed by 5 bases and J by 3 bases, leaving 4 bases between them. Germline-derived CDR1 and CDR2 are DFQATT and SNEGSKA (reference sequence). The CDR3 sequence is 10 residues long. The CDR3 DNA is TGCAGTGCTCTGTACACTGAAGCTTTCTTT. Translating it yields CSALYTEAFF.

This clone occurred once. The rearrangement joins TRBV6-6 to TRBJ2-1; D is uncertain. CDR1 and CDR2 (germline): MNHNY, SVGAGI (reference sequence). This CDR3 is built from 8 residues. V lost 7 bases, J lost 12 bases, and 4 bases lay in between. CDR3 in DNA: TGTGCCAGCACCCGGCAGTTCTTC. Its protein is CASTRQFF.

The chain couples TRBV28 to TRBJ2-3; 7 bases match TRBD2. With V trimmed by 6 bases and J by 3 bases, 12 bases remained unmatched. The length of the CDR3 is 16 residues. Germline V gene lookup returns CDR1 MDHEN and CDR2 SYDVKM. In nucleotides, the CDR3 is TGTGCCAGCAGCCCCGGATGGCGGGAGTTAACAGATACGCAGTATTTT. Residues: CASSPGWRELTDTQYF.

The chain employs TRBV9 and TRBJ2-1; 13 nucleotides match TRBD2. In germline, CDR1 is SGDLS, CDR2 YYNGEE. Losses at the gene ends were 3 bases for V and 9 bases for J; bases not matched to a gene: 6. This CDR3 is built from 15 residues. CDR3 sequence reads: CASSATSGRAVEQFF. CDR3 in DNA: TGTGCCAGCAGCGCCACTAGCGGGAGGGCCGTTGAGCAGTTCTTC.

The chain's CDR3 is CASSLGGHEQYF. For the CDR3, the DNA is TGTGCCAGCAGCTTAGGGGGCCACGAGCAGTACTTC. J is TRBJ2-7 and V is TRBV7-2, with D tentatively TRBD1 (5 bases). V gave up 1 base and J gave up 5 bases, with 6 bases separating them. The CDR3 covers 12 residues. Germline lookup yields CDR1 SGHTA and CDR2 FQGNSA.

This clone is classed as medium-sized. The V and J genes are TRBV4-1 and TRBJ1-1, with TRBD1 as a possible D gene (5 bases). The CDR3 length is 17 residues. V lost 8 bases and J lost 2, with 24 bases in between. Per germline, CDR1 MGHRA and CDR2 YSYEKL. The CDR3 loop is CASGVPLGTERNTEAFF. In DNA form, the CDR3 reads TGCGCCAGCGGAGTTCCCCTCGGGACCGAAAGAAACACTGAAGCTTTCTTT.

There are many counts of this clone. The chain uses TRBV15 and TRBJ2-7; 7 nucleotides match TRBD1. Germline V gene data show CDR1 as LNHNV and CDR2 as YYDKDF (reference sequence). V dropped 8 bases and J dropped 0; count of bases not matched to a gene: 4. The CDR3 has 13 amino acids. The CDR3: CATRDSRSYEQYF. The CDR3 nucleotides are TGTGCCACCCGGGACAGCCGCTCCTACGAGCAGTACTTC.

The chain is built from TRBV29-1 and TRBJ2-1; D is possibly TRBD1 (5 bases). The CDR3 consists of 12 residues. CDR1 and CDR2 from the germline V gene are SQVTM and ANQGSEA. V lost 4 bases and J 6 bases, leaving 10 bases between the germline ends. CDR3 in amino acids: CSVGGRTNEQFF. As DNA, the CDR3 is TGCAGCGTTGGGGGCAGGACCAATGAGCAGTTCTTC.

The V call is TRBV7-3, the J call TRBJ2-5; D is unresolved. Germline values: CDR1 SGHTA, CDR2 FQGTGA. CDR3 length: 13 residues. V lost 5 bases and J lost 5, with 12 bases in between. Written as DNA, the CDR3 is TGTGCCAGCAGCAAGGGAATTCGGGAGACCCAGTACTTC. Amino acid sequence: CASSKGIRETQYF. The full variable domain, its missing parts supplied by reference TRBV7-3 and TRBJ2-5, is GAGVSQTPSNKVTEKGKYVELRCDPISGHTALYWYRQSLGQGPEFLIYFQGTGAADDSGLPNDRFFAVRPEGSVSTLKIQRTERGDSAVYLCASSKGIRETQYFGPGTRLLVL.

The rearrangement links TRBV11-2 to TRBJ2-2; D is ambiguous. V was trimmed by 5 bases and J by 5 bases, leaving 9 bases between them. This CDR3 contains 13 residues. From germline, CDR1 is SGHAT and CDR2 FQNNGV. In nucleotides, the CDR3 is TGTGCCAGCAGCCTAGGAGCGACCGGGGAGCTGTTTTTT. Residues: CASSLGATGELFF.

The chain combines TRBV2 with TRBJ2-3, with 7 bases aligning to TRBD2. This CDR3 is built from 14 residues. V lost 3 bases, J lost 1 base, and 1 base stayed unmatched. Germline V gene lookup returns CDR1 SNHLY and CDR2 FYNNEI. The CDR3 is CASSDTSGTDTQYF. CDR3 DNA: TGTGCCAGCAGTGACACTAGCGGCACAGATACGCAGTATTTT.

As regards this clone: At one boundary the junction diverges from the germline segment, which might be a read error. The V and J genes are TRBV5-5 and TRBJ1-2; 9 nucleotides align to TRBD1. This CDR3 comprises 14 residues. Per the germline V gene, CDR1 is SGHKS and CDR2 is YYEKEE (reference sequence). The CDR3 region has the DNA TGTGCCAGCATCTTGGGGACAGGGTACTATGGCTACACCTTC. Protein product: CASILGTGYYGYTF.

V gene TRBV7-2 combines with J gene TRBJ2-5; TRBD2 agrees at 11 bases. The germline gives CDR1 SGHTA, CDR2 FQGNSA. After removal of 3 bases from V and 3 bases from J, the junction contained 0 bases not matched to a gene. The CDR3 has 14 amino acids. Written as DNA, the CDR3 is TGTGCCAGCAGCTTGACTAGCGGGAAAGAGACCCAGTACTTC. It is translated as CASSLTSGKETQYF.

The chain has TRBV5-6 and TRBJ2-7, with D perhaps matching TRBD1 or TRBD2 (6 bases each). CDR1 is SGHDT and CDR2 is YYEEEE in the germline V gene. Trimming removed 1 base at V and 3 bases at J, with 11 bases between. The CDR3 totals 14 residues. CDR3 DNA: TGTGCCAGCAGCTTGTCAGGGGACTTCTACGAGCAGTACTTC. Protein: CASSLSGDFYEQYF.

The chain joins TRBV5-4 to TRBJ2-7, with D unresolved. The V end lost 0 bases, the J end lost 2 bases, and 9 bases lay between the germline ends. The length of the CDR3 is 14 residues. Germline CDR1 SGHNT, CDR2 YYREEE (reference sequence). The CDR3 reads CASSLGGDTYEQYF. The CDR3 DNA reads as TGTGCCAGCAGCTTGGGTGGCGATACCTACGAGCAGTACTTC.

V is TRBV7-6 and J is TRBJ2-1; TRBD2 aligns across 14 bases. The germline V gene encodes CDR1 SGHVS and CDR2 FNYEAQ. This CDR3 is 15 amino acids long. J was trimmed by 6 bases and V by 5 bases; bases with no gene match: 3. CDR3 amino acids: CASSPGLAGVNEQFF. In DNA form, the CDR3 reads TGTGCCAGCAGCCCGGGACTAGCGGGGGTCAATGAGCAGTTCTTC.

The chain combines TRBV9 with TRBJ2-3; no clear D gene. This CDR3 is 15 amino acids long. CDR1 is SGDLS and CDR2 is YYNGEE in the germline V gene. V was pared by 3 bases and J by 3 bases, with 14 bases between. CDR3 nucleotide sequence: TGTGCCAGCAGCGAGAGTTTAGGGTGGACAGATACGCAGTATTTT. Residues: CASSESLGWTDTQYF.

The chain joins TRBV21-1 to TRBJ2-2; TRBD2 was called by the table and not checked on the DNA. TRBV21-1 constitutes a pseudogene. This CDR3 contains 16 residues. Here the CDR3 DNA reads TGTGCCAGCAGGAACCGGGTAGCGTTTAACACCGGGGAGCTGTTTTTT. The encoded protein is CASRNRVAFNTGELFF.

The V and J genes are TRBV27 and TRBJ2-1; D is ambiguous. The CDR3 loop spans 13 amino acids. The V gene's germline CDR1 is MNHEY and CDR2 SMNVEV (reference sequence). The V and J ends lost 3 bases and 3 bases respectively, with 6 bases between them. The CDR3: CASSLVFYNEQFF. The DNA of the CDR3 is TGTGCCAGCAGTTTGGTCTTCTACAATGAGCAGTTCTTC.

This clone occurred once. This chain joins TRBV4-1 and TRBJ2-1; 9 nucleotides align to TRBD2. With V trimmed by 4 bases and J by 8 bases, 12 bases remained unmatched. Per germline, CDR1 MGHRA and CDR2 YSYEKL. This CDR3 has 16 amino acids. CDR3 protein: CASSPGLGSGSHEQFF. The CDR3 nucleotides are TGCGCCAGCAGCCCAGGGTTGGGTAGCGGGAGTCATGAGCAGTTCTTC.

The J gene is TRBJ1-2, the V gene TRBV7-3, with D uncertain. Germline lookup yields CDR1 SGHTA and CDR2 FQGTGA. This CDR3 spans 15 amino acids. V lost 4 bases to trimming and J lost 0 bases, with 12 bases between them. Here the CDR3 DNA reads TGTGCCAGCAGCTCCGGGTCTGAGCCTAACTATGGCTACACCTTC. Its protein product is CASSSGSEPNYGYTF.